The present T cell receptor (beta chain) was sequenced within a study of OX40 agonist ivuxolimab in advanced cancers. In the study overall: With ivuxolimab, an agonistic anti-OX40 (CD134) antibody, patients were treated. Eligibility rules accepted prior anti-PD-1, anti-PD-L1 or anti-CTLA-4 therapy, and 30% to 40% had some. General study points: CD8+ T cells (on average) carried more expanded clones than CD4+ T cells. Some patients who did not respond also had low normalized T-cell clonal expansion.

Germline V gives CDR1 LNHDA, CDR2 SQIVND (reference sequence). V shed 5 bases and J shed 7 bases, with 26 bases lying between them. CDR3 length: 17 amino acids. A word on this clone: Its matching antigen is unknown.

Profiled with immunoSEQ multiplex PCR; TCRdb holds only in-frame clones, not every one. The sample holds some 97,000 clones, 90% seen once. This receptor was obtained from an adult with an advanced solid tumor such as melanoma, head and neck, liver or kidney cancer. Sample: CD4+ or CD8+ T cells sorted from blood, taken in a trial of the OX40 agonist ivuxolimab. The V call is TRBV19, the J call TRBJ2-5; D might be TRBD2 (6 bases). In nucleotides, the CDR3 is TGTGCCAGTAGTCGGGCCGAAAAGGCTGGACTACCGGGGACCCAGTACTTC. Protein product: CASSRAEKAGLPGTQYF.